This record covers a single T cell receptor beta chain. The data were taken from a study of blood T cell repertoires in COVID-19. Study information: Samples taken during acute and convalescent COVID-19 were collected in the United States, Italy and Spain. T cells, B-cell-depleted T cells, or PBMCs supplied cDNA or gDNA.

The length of the CDR3 is 14 residues. Per germline, CDR1 MNHEY and CDR2 SVGAGI. V lost 5 bases to trimming and J lost 7 bases; unmatched junction nucleotides: 8. Per the authors' pipeline: From reference gene primer amplification, estimates of nucleated cell counts were derived. The protocol was immunoSEQ multiplex PCR, while the TCRdb copy is restricted to in-frame clones and leaves out a portion. D and trimming were read from the DNA, whereas the V and J calls and clone size are those reported in that table. The data hold about 180,000 clones, with more than 75% observed a single time. J is TRBJ1-2 and V is TRBV6-5; 9 positions match TRBD1. Sample: peripheral blood. The sequence was collected from a man in his forties with active or convalescent COVID-19. This CDR3 is CASSLGTGSGGYTF. As DNA, the CDR3 is TGTGCCAGCAGTCTCGGGACAGGGAGTGGTGGCTACACCTTC.